The 17 T cell receptor beta chains presented below share a single source sample, sequenced in a study of T cells in Graves' hyperthyroidism and ophthalmopathy. Amplified TCR beta CDR3 regions came from RNA transcripts. In the first-round RT-PCR of the TCR CDR3, the HTBI primer set was used. TCRdb re-analysed the multiplex PCR reads in MiXCR, keeping a single row per CDR3 protein. The repertoire holds roughly 550,000 distinct CDR3 sequences, with 15% to 20% as singletons. The sequenced sample was blood. Every receptor here comes from a woman aged 30 to 39 with Graves' ophthalmopathy.

With regard to this clonotype: This could be a read error, since a much larger clone is one nucleotide away. This chain joins TRBV9 and TRBJ2-7; the match to TRBD2 covers 9 bases. This CDR3 is built from 15 residues. Germline-derived CDR1 and CDR2 are SGDLS and YYNGEE. Trimming cost V 0 bases and J 3 bases; bases outside gene matches: 4. The CDR3 protein is CASSVGASGIYEQYF. CDR3 bases: TGTGCCAGCAGCGTAGGGGCTAGCGGGATCTACGAGCAGTACTTC. The complete variable domain, with remaining parts taken from reference TRBV9 and TRBJ2-7, reads DSGVTQTPKHLITATGQRVTLRCSPRSGDLSVYWYQQSLDQGLQFLIQYYNGEERAKGNILERFSAQQFPDLHSELNLSSLELGDSALYFCASSVGASGIYEQYFGPGTRLTVT.

In its sample, this clonotype was seen many times. The genes are TRBV6-1 and TRBJ1-1, with D perhaps matching TRBD1 (5 bases). Trimming cost V 4 bases and J 4 bases, with 16 bases left between them. CDR3 length: 15 residues. The V gene's germline CDR1 is MNHNS and CDR2 SASEGT. CDR3 protein: CASSVQAAGTTEAFF. As DNA, the CDR3 is TGTGCCAGCAGTGTTCAGGCTGCTGGGACCACTGAAGCTTTCTTT.

This clonotype occurred many times. The chain uses TRBV7-3 and TRBJ2-1; D is possibly TRBD1 (6 bases). The length of the CDR3 is 18 residues. The V end lost 5 bases, the J end lost 0 bases, and 20 bases lay between the germline ends. Germline assignment: CDR1 SGHTA and CDR2 FQGTGA. This CDR3 is CASSPLLRQVSSYNEQFF. For the CDR3, the DNA is TGTGCCAGCAGCCCCCTATTGAGACAGGTTAGCTCCTACAATGAGCAGTTCTTC.

This clonotype was seen many times. The chain couples TRBV7-9 to TRBJ2-2; possibly TRBD2 for D (7 bases). The CDR3 loop spans 16 amino acids. CDR1 SEHNR and CDR2 FQNEAQ come from the germline V gene (reference sequence). V lost 6 bases to trimming and J lost 6 bases, with 20 bases between them. The CDR3 nucleotides are TGTGCCAGCAGGAAGTGGGGGGGCGCGTCATCCGGGGAGCTGTTTTTT. Translated, it gives CASRKWGGASSGELFF.

This clonotype occurred many times. J is TRBJ2-1 and V is TRBV20-1; D could derive from TRBD1 or TRBD2 (6 bases each). In germline, CDR1 is DFQATT, CDR2 SNEGSKA (reference sequence). The CDR3 totals 15 residues. The V and J ends lost 6 bases and 0 bases respectively, with 15 bases between them. The CDR3 bases are TGCAGTGCAAGCGGAGGGGGGAGCTCCTACAATGAGCAGTTCTTC. As protein: CSASGGGSSYNEQFF.

The V call is TRBV7-2, the J call TRBJ2-1; D is possibly TRBD1 (5 bases). The CDR3 is 14 amino acids. Germline V gene data show CDR1 as SGHTA and CDR2 as FQGNSA. Trimming took 2 bases from V and 10 from J, leaving 15 bases between them. In DNA form, the CDR3 reads TGTGCCAGCAGCTTATCGAGCAGGGTGTACGAGCAGTTCTTC. The encoded protein is CASSLSSRVYEQFF.

The chain combines TRBV3-1 with TRBJ2-4; D is ambiguous. Trimming removed 4 bases at V and 7 bases at J, with 5 bases between. CDR3 length: 11 amino acids. Germline CDR1 reads LGHDT; CDR2 reads YNNKEL (reference sequence). The CDR3 bases are TGTGCCAGCAGCCGAGCTAACATTCAGTACTTC. Translation: CASSRANIQYF.

The chain employs TRBV20-1 and TRBJ1-2; 9 nucleotides match TRBD1. The CDR3 length is 14 residues. Looked up from germline, CDR1 is DFQATT and CDR2 is SNEGSKA (reference sequence). J was trimmed by 2 bases and V by 6 bases; bases with no gene match: 7. The CDR3 here is CSAHRDRVNYGYTF. CDR3 sequence (DNA): TGCAGTGCCCACCGGGACAGGGTGAACTATGGCTACACCTTC.

This chain uses TRBV10-3 with TRBJ2-6; 10 bases line up with TRBD1. This CDR3 contains 16 residues. The junction had 5 bases not matched to a gene; V was cut back by 7 bases and J by 2 bases. The germline gives CDR1 ENHRY, CDR2 SYGVKD. Here the CDR3 reads CAITPGQGPGANVLTF. CDR3 bases: TGTGCCATCACCCCGGGACAGGGGCCTGGGGCCAACGTCCTGACTTTC.

This clonotype has just a few counts. The chain links TRBV11-2 to TRBJ1-4; D is perhaps TRBD1 (6 bases). This CDR3 comprises 16 residues. Germline V gene sequence: CDR1 SGHAT, CDR2 FQNNGV. V shed 5 bases and J shed 0 bases, with 13 bases lying between them. The CDR3 sequence: CASSPRGRTTNEKLFF. Here the CDR3 DNA reads TGTGCCAGCAGCCCCAGGGGTAGGACAACTAATGAAAAACTGTTTTTT. Complete variable domain (other parts from reference TRBV11-2 and TRBJ1-4): EAGVAQSPRYKIIEKRQSVAFWCNPISGHATLYWYQQILGQGPKLLIQFQNNGVVDDSQLPKDRFSAERLKGVDSTLKIQPAKLEDSAVYLCASSPRGRTTNEKLFFGSGTQLSVL.

This clonotype showed up just a few times. The V call is TRBV28, the J call TRBJ2-4; 8 positions agree with TRBD1. CDR3 size: 20 residues. Germline CDR1 reads MDHEN; CDR2 reads SYDVKM. Trimming took 4 bases from V and 0 from J; bases not matched to a gene: 17. The CDR3 DNA is TGTGCCAGCAGTTATAGAACCGGGACAGGCGACTATCTAGCCAAAAACATTCAGTACTTC. Amino acids: CASSYRTGTGDYLAKNIQYF. The full variable domain, rest sourced from reference TRBV28 and TRBJ2-4, is DVKVTQSSRYLVKRTGEKVFLECVQDMDHENMFWYRQDPGLGLRLIYFSYDVKMKEKGDIPEGYSVSREKKERFSLILESASTNQTSMYLCASSYRTGTGDYLAKNIQYFGAGTRLSVL.

Many counts were recorded for this clonotype. This chain joins TRBV18 and TRBJ1-1; D is uncertain. The germline V gene has CDR1 KGHSH and CDR2 LQKENI. CDR3 length: 14 amino acids. The V end was cut by 3 bases, the J end by 0 bases, with 8 bases between. CDR3 in DNA: TGTGCCAGCTCACCCTCCGGGGTGAACACTGAAGCTTTCTTT. It yields the protein CASSPSGVNTEAFF. The full variable domain, completed using reference TRBV18 and TRBJ1-1, is NAGVMQNPRHLVRRRGQEARLRCSPMKGHSHVYWYRQLPEEGLKFMVYLQKENIIDESGMPKERFSAEFPKEGPSILRIQQVVRGDSAAYFCASSPSGVNTEAFFGQGTRLTVV.

This clonotype was detected ten times or more. V gene TRBV12-3 or TRBV12-4 combines with J gene TRBJ1-1; D is undetermined. The CDR3 contains 14 residues. V dropped 1 base and J dropped 2 bases, with 8 bases sitting between them. CDR3 DNA sequence: TGTGCCAGCAGTTTAGACATTACCAACACTGAAGCTTTCTTT. Its translation: CASSLDITNTEAFF.

This clonotype has ten or more counts. The chain links TRBV20-1 to TRBJ2-7; maybe TRBD2 (5 bases). V was trimmed by 0 bases and J by 3 bases, leaving 12 bases between them. Germline-derived CDR1 and CDR2 are DFQATT and SNEGSKA (reference sequence). The CDR3 extends over 14 amino acids. The chain's CDR3 is CSARDSGFIYEQYF. In DNA, the CDR3 is TGCAGTGCTAGAGATTCGGGGTTTATCTACGAGCAGTACTTC.

At least ten counts were recorded for this clonotype. The chain recombines TRBV28 with TRBJ2-3, with 9 positions matching TRBD1. The V segment lost 7 bases and the J segment 6 bases; nucleotides outside the gene matches: 5. CDR3 length: 13 amino acids. In germline, CDR1 is MDHEN, CDR2 SYDVKM. In DNA form, the CDR3 reads TGTGCCAGCATCGGGACAGGGATCGATACGCAGTATTTT. This translates into CASIGTGIDTQYF.

This clonotype was seen repeatedly, ten times or more. The chain is built from TRBV7-9 and TRBJ2-3; 13 positions agree with TRBD2. The CDR3 extends over 16 amino acids. With V trimmed by 6 bases and J by 6 bases, 9 bases remained unmatched. CDR1 SEHNR and CDR2 FQNEAQ come from the germline V gene (reference sequence). This chain's CDR3 is CASRSTGLAGVDTQYF. The CDR3 DNA reads as TGTGCCAGCAGGTCTACTGGACTAGCGGGGGTGGATACGCAGTATTTT.

This clonotype was recorded many times. As DNA, the CDR3 is TGTGCCAGCAGCTACCTAGCGGGAGGGACAGATACGCAGTATTTT. Its protein is CASSYLAGGTDTQYF. The rearrangement uses TRBV7-2 and TRBJ2-3; 12 positions match TRBD2. The CDR3 length is 15 residues. The V gene's germline CDR1 is SGHTA and CDR2 FQGNSA. With 4 bases clipped from V and 3 bases from J, the junction kept 2 bases outside the gene matches. The variable domain in full, with the rest retrieved from reference TRBV7-2 and TRBJ2-3, is GAGVSQSPSNKVTEKGKDVELRCDPISGHTALYWYRQSLGQGLEFLIYFQGNSAPDKSGLPSDRFSAERTGGSVSTLTIQRTQQEDSAVYLCASSYLAGGTDTQYFGPGTRLTVL.